This TCR beta chain emerged from a study of blood T cells in healthy people across ages. A few counts support this clonotype. Germline V CDR1 and CDR2: MDHEN, SYDVKM. This CDR3 has 14 residues. Primed by a sample-barcoded 5' primer and a J-beta primer mix, a second PCR proceeded for 7 to 11 cycles. TCRdb re-derived calls from the 5' RACE reads in MiXCR, one entry per CDR3 protein. The table shows about 1.8 million distinct CDR3 sequences, with around 48% occurring only once. The sample was blood. This clonotype was sampled from a woman in her forties in good health. The rearrangement joins TRBV28 to TRBJ2-5; D is possibly TRBD2 (7 bases). The last part of the DNA fits TRBJ2-7 better; the J call may be wrong. The CDR3 reads CASSFQGRGDEQYF. The CDR3 DNA reads as TGTGCCAGCAGTTTTCAGGGGAGGGGCGACGAGCAGTACTTC.